This is a list of T cell receptor delta chains from one sample in a study of Vδ1+ human thymocytes. TCRdb re-called the multiplex PCR reads with CATT. The table includes 80,000 or so delta-chain clones, around 35% detected once. The material sequenced was Vdelta1+ gamma-delta thymocytes from the thymus. All receptors come from a boy less than two years old who had congenital heart surgery. The CDR3 runs from the conserved cysteine through the conserved F or W. A D gene is named only where the DNA matches it firmly. Not all rows give a size; the values are once, few, many and, for expanded clones, a class.

d_gene | j_gene | v_gene | abundance | CDR3aa | CDR3nt
NA | TRDJ1 | TRDV1 | NA | CALGEWEPYTDKLIF | TGTGCTCTTGGGGAATGGGAGCCCTACACCGATAAACTCATCTTT
TRDD3 | TRDJ1 | TRDV1 | few | CALGERPYWGIRASPRPYTDKLIF | TGTGCTCTTGGGGAACGACCCTACTGGGGGATACGCGCGTCTCCTAGGCCGTACACCGATAAACTCATCTTT
TRDD3 | TRDJ1 | TRDV1 | NA | CALGEGKSSPAILGGAYTDKLIF | TGTGCTCTTGGGGAAGGCAAATCGAGCCCCGCTATACTGGGGGGTGCGTACACCGATAAACTCATCTTT
NA | TRDJ1 | TRDV1 | NA | CALGECGAPRGWGYTDKLIF | TGTGCTCTTGGGGAATGTGGCGCCCCGCGCGGGTGGGGGTACACCGATAAACTCATCTTT
NA | TRDJ1 | TRDV1 | NA | CALGESSHGLRPTQPDILIF | TGTGCTCTTGGGGAATCCTCCCACGGACTACGGCCCACTCAACCCGATATACTCATCTTT
TRDD3 | TRDJ1 | TRDV1 | once | CALGDPRTFPPSGGYTADKLIF | TGTGCTCTTGGGGACCCGAGGACCTTCCCCCCTTCTGGGGGATACACGGCCGATAAACTCATCTTT
TRDD3 | TRDJ1 | TRDV1 | few | CALQELGDTGSTDKLIF | TGTGCTCTTCAGGAACTGGGGGATACGGGATCCACCGATAAACTCATCTTT
NA | TRDJ1 | TRDV1 | NA | CALGERKPSYCHTDKLIF | TGTGCTCTTGGGGAACGAAAGCCCTCGTACTGCCACACCGATAAACTCATCTTT
TRDD3 | TRDJ1 | TRDV1 | NA | CALGSLFLMGDTEVKLIF | TGTGCTCTTGGTTCACTCTTCCTAATGGGGGATACAGAAGTTAAACTCATCTTT
TRDD3 | TRDJ1 | TRDV1 | NA | CALGELNRPGDCTDKLIF | TGTGCTCTTGGGGAACTTAACCGTCCGGGGGATTGCACCGATAAACTCATCTTT
NA | TRDJ1 | TRDV1 | NA | CALGEPFRWFSTDKLIF | TGTGCTCTTGGGGAACCGTTTCGGTGGTTTAGCACCGATAAACTCATCTTT
NA | TRDJ1 | TRDV1 | NA | CAYLVLGPSYTDKLIF | TGTGCCTACCTTGTACTGGGTCCTTCGTACACCGATAAACTCATCTTT
TRDD3 | TRDJ1 | TRDV2 | NA | CATSWGIPGVTDKLIF | TGTGCCACCTCCTGGGGGATCCCGGGGGTGACCGATAAACTCATCTTT
NA | TRDJ1 | TRDV1 | NA | CALGGPGLPLHLTGPIRSGVHPYTDKLIF | TGTGCTCTTGGGGGGCCCGGCCTTCCCCTACACCTTACTGGACCAATACGCTCAGGCGTCCACCCGTACACCGATAAACTCATCTTT
TRDD3 | TRDJ1 | TRDV1 | few | CALGELVRLRGGRYTDKLIF | TGTGCTCTTGGGGAACTAGTGCGTCTACGTGGGGGAAGGTACACCGATAAACTCATCTTT
NA | TRDJ1 | TRDV1 | NA | CALGERPPPRGLHKTDKLIF | TGTGCTCTTGGGGAACGGCCTCCGCCGCGTGGGTTACATAAAACCGATAAACTCATCTTT
TRDD3 | TRDJ1 | TRDV1 | NA | CALGELLPHRTGGYKMKLIF | TGTGCTCTTGGGGAACTGCTCCCTCACCGTACTGGGGGATACAAAATGAAACTCATCTTT
NA | TRDJ1 | TRDV1 | NA | CALGSCGTDKLIF | TGTGCTCTTGGTAGTTGTGGGACCGATAAACTCATCTTT
TRDD3 | TRDJ1 | TRDV1 | NA | CALGNPILTGGQTDKLIF | TGTGCTCTTGGGAACCCCATCCTTACTGGGGGACAAACCGATAAACTCATCTTT
NA | TRDJ1 | TRDV2 | NA | CACLRSFNPTDKLIF | TGTGCCTGTCTACGATCGTTTAACCCCACCGATAAACTCATCTTT
TRDD2 | TRDJ1 | TRDV1 | few | CALGRPSYNWETDKLIF | TGTGCTCTTGGCCGGCCTTCCTACAACTGGGAGACCGATAAACTCATCTTT
NA | TRDJ1 | TRDV1 | NA | CALGGASWRPDKLIF | TGTGCTCTTGGGGGAGCCTCTTGGCGGCCCGATAAACTCATCTTT
TRDD3 | TRDJ1 | TRDV1 | NA | CALGENFGYFVGDPILIF | TGTGCTCTTGGGGAAAACTTCGGTTATTTCGTGGGGGACCCAATACTCATCTTT
NA | TRDJ1 | TRDV1 | NA | CALGVLPIRIPPISGKLIF | TGTGCTCTTGGGGTACTACCTATCCGTATTCCGCCTATTAGTGGTAAACTCATCTTT
TRDD3 | TRDJ1 | TRDV1 | few | CALGERPLALGVGDSRYTDKLIF | TGTGCTCTTGGGGAACGGCCTTTGGCTCTTGGGGTGGGGGATAGCCGATACACCGATAAACTCATCTTT
NA | TRDJ1 | TRDV2 | once | CSCDPRTGNDKLIF | TGTTCCTGTGACCCTCGTACTGGTAACGATAAACTCATCTTT
TRDD3 | TRDJ1 | TRDV1 | NA | CALGERPSYESTGGYAPLYTDKLIF | TGTGCTCTTGGGGAACGGCCTTCCTACGAATCTACTGGGGGATACGCTCCCCTGTACACCGATAAACTCATCTTT
NA | TRDJ1 | TRDV1 | NA | CALKPSPAFFTDKLIF | TGTGCTCTGAAACCTTCCCCTGCGTTTTTTACCGATAAACTCATCTTT
NA | TRDJ1 | TRDV1 | NA | CALGDSTPSYLAVLGGATDKLIF | TGTGCTCTTGGGGACTCTACCCCTTCCTACTTGGCAGTACTGGGGGGAGCCACCGATAAACTCATCTTT
TRDD3 | TRDJ1 | TRDV1 | few | CALGEPKLTSTGGIDTDKLIF | TGTGCTCTTGGGGAACCCAAGTTAACCAGTACTGGGGGTATAGACACCGATAAACTCATCTTT
NA | TRDJ1 | TRDV1 | few | CALVGWMGVDTDKLIF | TGTGCTCTTGTGGGTTGGATGGGGGTTGACACCGATAAACTCATCTTT
NA | TRDJ1 | TRDV1 | few | CALGEVRWDTDKLIF | TGTGCTCTTGGGGAAGTACGGTGGGATACCGATAAACTCATCTTT
TRDD3 | TRDJ1 | TRDV1 | NA | CALEARQGYVLGDTGTDKLIF | TGTGCTCTTGAGGCCCGACAAGGGTATGTACTGGGGGATACGGGTACCGATAAACTCATCTTT
NA | TRDJ1 | TRDV1 | few | CALGEVPPLPDKLIF | TGTGCTCTTGGGGAAGTTCCCCCACTGCCCGATAAACTCATCTTT
NA | TRDJ1 | TRDV1 | NA | CALGDRLPSYDFILGGFSPPHYTDKLIF | TGTGCTCTTGGCGATCGACTACCTTCCTACGATTTTATACTGGGGGGCTTCTCACCCCCACACTACACCGATAAACTCATCTTT
TRDD3 | TRDJ1 | TRDV1 | NA | CALGEIRGLPLLGEPLNKLIF | TGTGCTCTTGGGGAAATCCGGGGACTACCACTACTGGGGGAACCCTTAAATAAACTCATCTTT
TRDD3 | TRDJ1 | TRDV1 | few | CALGQPSYVSLWGIRWPTDKLIF | TGTGCTCTTGGGCAACCTTCCTACGTTTCTCTTTGGGGGATACGCTGGCCAACCGATAAACTCATCTTT